This passage covers 26 T cell receptor beta chains from one sample sequenced in a study of CD4 T cells in relation to SARS-CoV-2 and coronaviruses. Using immunoSEQ multiplex PCR, the repertoire was profiled, and TCRdb retains in-frame clones only, with some absent. The sample includes tens of thousands of clones, more than 75% of them seen just once. The unexposed donors gave CD4+ T cells in about 2010-2019, prior to COVID-19. The cells were cultured for around ten days before CD4+ T cells were isolated. Their recognized antigens are unknown. Sample: CD4+ T cells from PBMCs, cultured in vitro. Source of these receptors: a human donor in good health.

The chain links TRBV7-3 to TRBJ2-1; 16 bases are a match to TRBD2. CDR1 is SGHTA and CDR2 is FQGTGA in the germline V gene. V lost 1 base and J lost 9; bases outside the gene matches: 6. This CDR3 region has 17 residues. This CDR3 is CASSLRGLAGGFSEQFF. The DNA for the CDR3 is TGTGCCAGCAGCTTAAGGGGACTAGCGGGAGGGTTTAGTGAGCAGTTCTTC.

The V and J genes are TRBV28 and TRBJ2-7, with 11 bases matching TRBD1. The CDR3 has 14 residues. Per the germline V gene, CDR1 is MDHEN and CDR2 is SYDVKM. V lost 5 bases to trimming and J lost 5 bases; unmatched junction nucleotides: 5. The CDR3 DNA reads TGTGCCAGCAGTAAGGGACAGGGGGGAGACGAGCAGTACTTC. It specifies CASSKGQGGDEQYF.

The rearrangement uses TRBV27 and TRBJ1-1, with D possibly TRBD1 on 5 matching bases. The V and J ends lost 8 bases and 0 bases respectively, with 13 bases between them. Per the germline V gene, CDR1 is MNHEY and CDR2 is SMNVEV (reference sequence). The CDR3 loop spans 14 amino acids. DNA for the CDR3: TGTGCCAGCGCCTTAGGGACGATGAACACTGAAGCTTTCTTT. Its protein is CASALGTMNTEAFF.

The chain recombines TRBV19 with TRBJ1-2, with 9 bases identical to TRBD1. J was trimmed by 3 bases and V by 4 bases; bases with no gene match: 3. Germline assignment: CDR1 LNHDA and CDR2 SQIVND (reference sequence). The CDR3 is 14 residues long. CDR3 residues: CASSTGQGYYGYTF. CDR3 nucleotides: TGTGCCAGTAGTACGGGACAGGGCTACTATGGCTACACCTTC.

Only one count was recorded for this clone. The chain has TRBV5-6 and TRBJ2-7, with D hard to call. Per the germline V gene, CDR1 is SGHDT and CDR2 is YYEEEE. The CDR3 runs 11 residues. V was cut by 6 bases and J by 6 bases, with 10 bases left in between. The CDR3 DNA follows: TGTGCCAGCACCATGGGCCCCGAGCAGTACTTC. Translated, it gives CASTMGPEQYF.

This chain joins TRBV12-3 or TRBV12-4 and TRBJ2-1; D not certain. This CDR3 region has 13 residues. V lost 6 bases and J lost 3, with 9 bases in between. CDR3 coding DNA: TGTGCCAGCAGCCGTGGATTCTACAATGAGCAGTTCTTC. Protein sequence: CASSRGFYNEQFF.

CDR3: CASSHPLGGYTF. CDR3 DNA: TGTGCCAGCAGCCACCCACTGGGTGGCTACACCTTC. The chain recombines TRBV3-1 (or the pseudogene TRBV3-2) with TRBJ1-2; no definite D call. This CDR3 spans 12 amino acids. The germline V gene has CDR1 LGHDT and CDR2 YNNKEL (reference sequence). V was cut by 3 bases and J by 7 bases, with 9 bases left in between.

This sequence joins TRBV11-2 and TRBJ2-2, with 10 nucleotides matching TRBD2. CDR1 SGHAT and CDR2 FQNNGV come from the germline V gene. The V and J ends lost 1 base and 6 bases, in that order; junction bases with no gene match: 2. This CDR3 is built from 15 residues. CDR3 amino acids: CASSLGLAGAGELFF. The CDR3 DNA reads as TGTGCCAGCAGCTTAGGACTAGCGGGCGCCGGGGAGCTGTTTTTT.

Only one count was recorded for this clone. Here the CDR3 reads CASSLAGPSEGPYGYTF. The CDR3, as DNA: TGCGCCAGCAGCTTGGCGGGGCCCTCGGAGGGGCCCTATGGCTACACCTTC. The rearrangement joins TRBV5-1 to TRBJ1-2; weak D call: TRBD1 (5 bases). Germline V CDR1 and CDR2: SGHRS, YFSETQ. Trimming left V 0 bases short and J 4 bases short, with 19 bases between. The CDR3 has 17 residues. The variable domain in full, completed from reference TRBV5-1 and TRBJ1-2, reads KAGVTQTPRYLIKTRGQQVTLSCSPISGHRSVSWYQQTPGQGLQFLFEYFSETQRNKGNFPGRFSGRQFSNSRSEMNVSTLELGDSALYLCASSLAGPSEGPYGYTFGSGTRLTVV.

The V gene is TRBV18, the J gene TRBJ2-3; TRBD2 aligns across 9 bases. CDR3 length: 16 residues. J gave up 2 bases and V 3 bases, and 6 bases lay outside the gene matches. Germline CDR1 and CDR2: KGHSH and LQKENI. CDR3 bases: TGTGCCAGCTCACCTCGGCGGGAGGGCCACACAGATACGCAGTATTTT. Its translation: CASSPRREGHTDTQYF.

The genes are TRBV12-3 or TRBV12-4 and TRBJ2-1; possible D gene TRBD1, 5 bases. This CDR3 has 11 amino acids. V was clipped by 6 bases and J by 5 bases, with 5 bases between them. The CDR3: CASRDNNEQFF. For the CDR3, the DNA is TGTGCCAGCAGGGACAACAATGAGCAGTTCTTC.

The chain combines TRBV3-1 (or the pseudogene TRBV3-2) with TRBJ1-6, with D maybe TRBD1 (6 bases). Germline V gene data show CDR1 as LGHDT and CDR2 as YNNKEL (reference sequence). Trimming cost V 6 bases and J 7 bases, with 13 bases left between them. The CDR3 length is 14 residues. The CDR3 DNA sequence: TGTGCCAGCAGGACGGGGACACCGAATTCACCCCTCCACTTT. Amino acids: CASRTGTPNSPLHF.

This chain joins TRBV28 and TRBJ1-5; D might be TRBD1 (6 bases). Trimming stripped 6 bases from V and 2 bases from J, with 17 bases between. The CDR3 consists of 16 residues. The germline CDR1 and CDR2 sequences are MDHEN and SYDVKM. CDR3 in amino acids: CASRPTGSVGNQPQHF. The CDR3 DNA reads TGTGCCAGCAGACCTACAGGGTCCGTTGGCAATCAGCCCCAGCATTTT.

The chain employs TRBV27 and TRBJ2-5; TRBD2 is a possible D gene (6 bases). In germline, CDR1 is MNHEY, CDR2 SMNVEV (reference sequence). The CDR3 length is 15 residues. The V and J ends lost 3 bases and 5 bases respectively, with 16 bases between them. The CDR3 DNA sequence: TGTGCCAGCAGTTTTCTCTCCGGGAGTCCCGAGACCCAGTACTTC. Its protein product is CASSFLSGSPETQYF.

The sample holds a few counts of this clone. For the CDR3, the DNA is TGTGCCAGCAGACCTAGCGCAACCTACAATGAGCAGTTCTTC. It translates to CASRPSATYNEQFF. The J gene is TRBJ2-1, the V gene TRBV2, with D possibly matching TRBD2 (6 bases). From germline, CDR1 is SNHLY and CDR2 FYNNEI. The V gene lost 6 bases and the J gene lost 2 bases, with 11 bases spanning the gap. The CDR3 spans 14 residues.

The chain has TRBV2 and TRBJ1-6; D is ambiguous. Per the germline V gene, CDR1 is SNHLY and CDR2 is FYNNEI. V lost 6 bases to trimming and J lost 0 bases, with 9 bases between them. This CDR3 comprises 15 residues. This CDR3 is CASRVRSSYNSPLHF. The DNA for the CDR3 is TGTGCCAGCAGGGTCAGGAGCTCCTATAATTCACCCCTCCACTTT.

The CDR3 loop is CASSLVLRGPDTEAFF. For the CDR3, the DNA is TGCGCCAGCAGCTTGGTCCTCAGGGGGCCGGACACTGAAGCTTTCTTT. The chain links TRBV5-1 to TRBJ1-1; 8 bases map to TRBD1. Germline assignment: CDR1 SGHRS and CDR2 YFSETQ. This CDR3 is 16 amino acids long. The V gene end was trimmed by 0 bases and the J gene end by 3 bases; junction bases not matched to a gene: 7.

The J gene is TRBJ2-5, the V gene TRBV7-3; D remains ambiguous. The germline V gene encodes CDR1 SGHTA and CDR2 FQGTGA. CDR3 length: 12 amino acids. V dropped 5 bases and J dropped 5 bases, with 9 bases sitting between them. This CDR3 is CASSNSGETQYF. The CDR3 DNA sequence: TGTGCCAGCAGCAATAGTGGGGAGACCCAGTACTTC.

The CDR3 loop is CASSGTGPGYNEQFF. Here the CDR3 DNA reads TGCGCCAGCAGCGGGACAGGGCCAGGCTACAATGAGCAGTTCTTC. The V and J genes are TRBV5-1 and TRBJ2-1, with 9 bases fitting TRBD1. The CDR3 sequence is 15 residues long. The germline V gene has CDR1 SGHRS and CDR2 YFSETQ. J was trimmed by 3 bases and V by 4 bases; bases with no gene match: 5.

About this clone itself: The sample contains more than one DNA sequence encoding this CDR3. This sequence joins TRBV18 and TRBJ1-4; D might be TRBD1 (6 bases). From germline, CDR1 is KGHSH and CDR2 LQKENI. The V end lost 3 bases, the J end lost 7 bases, and 9 bases lay between the germline ends. The CDR3 totals 13 residues. CDR3 region: CASSPDSPEKLFF. Written as DNA, the CDR3 is TGTGCCAGCTCACCGGACAGCCCTGAAAAACTGTTTTTT.

This chain uses TRBV18 with TRBJ2-2; D remains ambiguous. Germline loops: CDR1 KGHSH, CDR2 LQKENI. The CDR3 totals 15 residues. Trimming cost V 2 bases and J 0 bases, with 7 bases left between them. Here the CDR3 reads CASSPILTNTGELFF. CDR3 nucleotide sequence: TGTGCCAGCTCACCAATACTTACGAACACCGGGGAGCTGTTTTTT.

The gene calls are TRBV5-1 and TRBJ1-1; D is unclear. The germline gives CDR1 SGHRS, CDR2 YFSETQ. Trimming left V 7 bases short and J 1 base short, with 32 bases between. The CDR3 extends over 20 amino acids. CDR3 DNA sequence: TGCGCCAGCTCGAGACCGTCCTTTGGGCTTATTGGGCGGGAGAACACTGAAGCTTTCTTT. Translated, it gives CASSRPSFGLIGRENTEAFF.

CDR3 residues: CASSLALRGEQFF. The CDR3 coding sequence is TGTGCCAGCAGCTTAGCCTTAAGGGGTGAGCAGTTCTTC. This chain connects TRBV11-1 to TRBJ2-1, with D perhaps TRBD1 (5 bases). Germline CDR1 is SGHAT and CDR2 is FQDESV (reference sequence). This CDR3 contains 13 residues. V lost 0 bases and J 9 bases, leaving 9 bases between the germline ends. Complete variable domain (other parts from reference TRBV11-1 and TRBJ2-1): EAEVAQSPRYKITEKSQAVAFWCDPISGHATLYWYRQILGQGPELLVQFQDESVVDDSQLPKDRFSAERLKGVDSTLKIQPAELGDSAMYLCASSLALRGEQFFGPGTRLTVL.

This chain joins TRBV7-8 and TRBJ1-5, with 10 nucleotides matching TRBD1. The CDR3 has 14 residues. From germline, CDR1 is SGHVS and CDR2 FQNEAQ. The V and J ends lost 5 bases and 2 bases, in that order; junction bases with no gene match: 0. Here the CDR3 reads CASSGTGGNQPQHF. CDR3 sequence (DNA): TGTGCCAGCAGCGGGACAGGGGGCAATCAGCCCCAGCATTTT.

This clone was picked up one time. This CDR3 is CATSDYTGPLTGANVLTF. The DNA of the CDR3 is TGTGCCACCAGTGACTATACAGGGCCTTTAACTGGGGCCAACGTCCTGACTTTC. The rearrangement uses TRBV24-1 and TRBJ2-6; D may be TRBD1 (6 bases). The CDR3 consists of 18 residues. V lost 4 bases to trimming and J lost 2 bases, with 17 bases between them. Per the germline V gene, CDR1 is KGHDR and CDR2 is SFDVKD.

The chain uses TRBV29-1 and TRBJ2-7, with unresolved D. Trimming shortened V by 6 bases and J by 0 bases, and 9 bases separated the two germline ends. The CDR3 contains 12 residues. Germline V CDR1 and CDR2: SQVTM, ANQGSEA. This chain's CDR3 is CSVSGVSYEQYF. As DNA, the CDR3 is TGCAGCGTGTCTGGGGTCTCCTACGAGCAGTACTTC.